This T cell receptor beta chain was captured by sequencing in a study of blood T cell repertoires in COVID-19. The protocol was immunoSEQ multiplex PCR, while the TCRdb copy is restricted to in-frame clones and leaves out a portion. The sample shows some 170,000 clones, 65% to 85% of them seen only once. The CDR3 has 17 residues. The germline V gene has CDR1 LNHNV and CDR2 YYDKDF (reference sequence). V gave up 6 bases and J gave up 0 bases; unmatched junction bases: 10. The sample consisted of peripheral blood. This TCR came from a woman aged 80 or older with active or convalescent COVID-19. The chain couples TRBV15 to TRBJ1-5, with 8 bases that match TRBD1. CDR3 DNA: TGTGCCACCAGTGGAGGGCAGGGGGCTACTAGCAATCAGCCCCAGCATTTT. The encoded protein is CATSGGQGATSNQPQHF.